This is a list of T cell receptor beta chains from one sample in a study of beta chain features in type 1 diabetes. The repertoire was sequenced with immunoSEQ multiplex PCR; TCRdb's copy has only in-frame clones and lacks some. The sample holds about 150,000 clones; 11% are singletons and the top ten take about 1.9%. The sample was central memory CD4+ T cells from blood. The receptors were gathered from a man aged 18-30 years in good health. The CDR3 runs from the conserved cysteine through the conserved F or W. D genes are given only for firm matches. Clone size is shown for a subset of rows, as once, few, many or a class of expanded clone.

CASSPRGGGTQYF	TGTGCCAGCAGCCCCCGGGGAGGGGGAACCCAGTACTTC	.	few	TRBJ2-5	TRBV7-2
CASSQAGETQYF	TGTGCCAGCAGCCAGGCGGGAGAGACCCAGTACTTC	.	.	TRBJ2-5	TRBV4-2
CASSQERGNTEAFF	TGTGCCAGCAGCCAAGAGCGGGGGAACACTGAAGCTTTCTTT	.	few	TRBJ1-1	TRBV4-2
CASSPNLAGEQFF	TGTGCCAGCAGCCCGAATCTAGCGGGTGAGCAGTTCTTC	TRBD2	.	TRBJ2-1	TRBV7-2
CASSYDRAPGELFF	TGCGCCAGCAGCTATGACAGGGCGCCCGGGGAGCTGTTTTTT	TRBD1	.	TRBJ2-2	TRBV5-1
CASSPKTSGGKNYNEQFF	TGCGCCAGCTCTCCGAAGACGAGCGGGGGGAAGAACTACAATGAGCAGTTCTTC	TRBD2	.	TRBJ2-1	TRBV5-1
CASSLGSGGRGNEQFF	TGTGCCAGCAGCTTGGGGTCAGGGGGCCGGGGCAATGAGCAGTTCTTC	TRBD1	few	TRBJ2-1	TRBV5-4
CASSVQRGGRPGANVLTF	TGTGCCAGCAGTGTTCAGCGGGGGGGCCGTCCCGGGGCCAACGTCCTGACTTTC	TRBD2	few	TRBJ2-6	TRBV25-1
CASSHFAETQYF	TGCGCCAGCAGCCACTTCGCGGAGACCCAGTACTTC	.	.	TRBJ2-5	TRBV4-3
CASSPGGAQGNEQFF	TGTGCCAGCAGCCCCGGGGGGGCGCAGGGCAATGAGCAGTTCTTC	TRBD2	many	TRBJ2-1	TRBV13
CASSLGRASSYEQYF	TGTGCCAGCAGCTTAGGCAGGGCCTCCTCCTACGAGCAGTACTTC	.	.	TRBJ2-7	TRBV5-4
CASSPSGAKETQYF	TGTGCCAGCAGTCCTTCAGGGGCGAAAGAGACCCAGTACTTC	.	.	TRBJ2-5	TRBV25-1
CASSNGRQGVEQFF	TGTGCCAGCAGCAACGGCCGACAGGGAGTGGAGCAGTTCTTC	TRBD1	few	TRBJ2-1	TRBV7-3
CSAYVVYGYTF	TGCAGTGCGTATGTTGTCTATGGCTACACCTTC	.	few	TRBJ1-2	TRBV20-1
CAISDSTGKDTEAFF	TGTGCCATCAGTGATTCGACAGGGAAGGACACTGAAGCTTTCTTT	TRBD1	once	TRBJ1-1	TRBV6-6
CASSFSVRLYEQYF	TGTGCCAGCAGCTTTTCGGTCCGACTCTACGAGCAGTACTTC	.	.	TRBJ2-7	TRBV7-8
CASRQALGGQETQYF	TGTGCCAGCAGACAGGCTCTAGGGGGACAAGAGACCCAGTACTTC	.	.	TRBJ2-5	TRBV7-8
CASSYAPSSYEQYF	TGTGCCAGCAGTTACGCGCCGAGCTCCTACGAGCAGTACTTC	.	many	TRBJ2-7	TRBV6-5
CASSLAPAIQSYEQYF	TGTGCCAGCAGCTTGGCGCCCGCCATACAGTCTTACGAGCAGTACTTC	.	.	TRBJ2-7	TRBV5-6
CASSFDREGTQYF	TGTGCCAGCAGCTTTGACAGGGAGGGTACGCAGTATTTT	.	many	TRBJ2-3	TRBV5-4
CASSPQAQGFDQPQHF	TGTGCCAGCTCACCGCAAGCACAGGGATTTGATCAGCCCCAGCATTTT	.	.	TRBJ1-5	TRBV18
CASSIGAALAKNIQYF	TGTGCCAGTAGTATAGGGGCAGCCTTAGCCAAAAACATTCAGTACTTC	.	.	TRBJ2-4	TRBV19